This T cell receptor (beta chain) was documented in a study of naive and memory T cell subsets. The study, taken as a whole, reports: Potentially, T cell activation and differentiation skew this RNA-based measurement.

This CDR3 region has 15 residues. CDR1 and CDR2 from the germline V gene are LGHNA and YSLEER. Amplification of ligated cDNA took four PCR rounds with SP2 and nested alpha and beta constant primers. Each CDR3 protein gets one entry after TCRdb re-called the 5' RACE reads with MiXCR. Here the sample spans about 48,000 distinct CDR3 sequences, 4.7% being singletons. This clonotype was observed a handful of times. What it binds is unknown. An end of the junction differs from the germline gene, which may be a read error. TCR cDNA received a 3' ligated oligonucleotide that carried a UMI. Cells were not sorted; total RNA input targeted about 1 to 1000 ng.

V usage is TRBV4-3 and J usage is TRBJ1-1, with 8 positions matching TRBD1. The clonotype was recovered from a female donor in good health. This CDR3 is CASSQERTGYREGFF. CDR3 nucleotides: TGCGCCAGCAGCCAAGAGAGGACAGGGTATCGGGAAGGTTTCTTT.